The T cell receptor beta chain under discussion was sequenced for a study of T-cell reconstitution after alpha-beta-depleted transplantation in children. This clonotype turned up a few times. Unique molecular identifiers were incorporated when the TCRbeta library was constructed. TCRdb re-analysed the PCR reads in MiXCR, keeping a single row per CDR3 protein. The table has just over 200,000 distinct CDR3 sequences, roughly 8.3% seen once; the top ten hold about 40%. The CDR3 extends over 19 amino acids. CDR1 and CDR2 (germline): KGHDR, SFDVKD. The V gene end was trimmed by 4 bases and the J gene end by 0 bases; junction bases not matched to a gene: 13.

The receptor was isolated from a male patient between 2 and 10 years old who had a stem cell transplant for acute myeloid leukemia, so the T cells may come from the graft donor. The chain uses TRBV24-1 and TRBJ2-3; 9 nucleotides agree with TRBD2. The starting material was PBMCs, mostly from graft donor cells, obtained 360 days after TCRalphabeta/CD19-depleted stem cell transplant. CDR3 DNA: TGTGCCACCAGTGAGCAACCGGGACTAGCACCGACTAGCACAGATACGCAGTATTTT. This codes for CATSEQPGLAPTSTDTQYF.